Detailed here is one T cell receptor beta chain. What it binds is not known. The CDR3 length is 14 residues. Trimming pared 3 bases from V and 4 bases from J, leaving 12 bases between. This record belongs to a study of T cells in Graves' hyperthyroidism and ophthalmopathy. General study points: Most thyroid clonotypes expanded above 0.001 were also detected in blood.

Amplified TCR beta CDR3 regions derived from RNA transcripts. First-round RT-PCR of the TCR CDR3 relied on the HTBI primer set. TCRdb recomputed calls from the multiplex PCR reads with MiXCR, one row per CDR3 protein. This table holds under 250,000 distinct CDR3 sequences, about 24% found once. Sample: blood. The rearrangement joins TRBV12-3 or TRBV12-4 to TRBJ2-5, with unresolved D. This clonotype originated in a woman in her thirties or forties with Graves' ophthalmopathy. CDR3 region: CASSFLEMIETQYF. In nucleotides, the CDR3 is TGTGCCAGCAGTTTCTTGGAAATGATAGAGACCCAGTACTTC.